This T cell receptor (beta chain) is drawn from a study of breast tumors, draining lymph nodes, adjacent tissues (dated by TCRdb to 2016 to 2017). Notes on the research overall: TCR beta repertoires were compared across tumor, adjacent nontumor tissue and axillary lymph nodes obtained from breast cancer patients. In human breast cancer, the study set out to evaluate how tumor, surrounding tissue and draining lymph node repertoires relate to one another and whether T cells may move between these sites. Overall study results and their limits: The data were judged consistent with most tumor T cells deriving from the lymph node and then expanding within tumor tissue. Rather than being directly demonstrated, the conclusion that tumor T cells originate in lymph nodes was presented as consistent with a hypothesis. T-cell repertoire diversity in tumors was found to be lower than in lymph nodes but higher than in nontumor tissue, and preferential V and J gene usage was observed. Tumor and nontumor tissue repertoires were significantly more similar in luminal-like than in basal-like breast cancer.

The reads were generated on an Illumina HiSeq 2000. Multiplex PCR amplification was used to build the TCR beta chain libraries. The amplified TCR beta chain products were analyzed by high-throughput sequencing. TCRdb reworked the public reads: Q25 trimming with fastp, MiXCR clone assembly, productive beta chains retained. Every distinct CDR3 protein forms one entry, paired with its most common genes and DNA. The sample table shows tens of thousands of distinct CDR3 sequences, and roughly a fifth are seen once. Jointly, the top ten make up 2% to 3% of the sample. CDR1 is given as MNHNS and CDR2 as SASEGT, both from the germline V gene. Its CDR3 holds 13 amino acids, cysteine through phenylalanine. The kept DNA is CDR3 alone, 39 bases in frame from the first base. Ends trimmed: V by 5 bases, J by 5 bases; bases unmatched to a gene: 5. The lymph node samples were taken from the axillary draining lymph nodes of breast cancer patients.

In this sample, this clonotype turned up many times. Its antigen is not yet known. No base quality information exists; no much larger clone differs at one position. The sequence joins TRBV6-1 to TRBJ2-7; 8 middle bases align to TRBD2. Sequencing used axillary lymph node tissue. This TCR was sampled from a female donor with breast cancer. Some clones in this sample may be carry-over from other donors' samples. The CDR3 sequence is CASSSGSANEQYF. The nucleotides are TGTGCCAGCAGTAGCGGGAGCGCCAACGAGCAGTACTTC.